This TCR beta chain comes out of a study of blood T cells in healthy people across ages. Points from the study as a whole: TCR beta diversity per million T cells fell roughly linearly with age. Diversity was higher, and naive CD4+ cells more numerous, in long-lived donors than in aged donors.

There are many counts of this clonotype. Antigen: not known. CDR3 length: 14 residues. CDR1 is MNHEY and CDR2 is SVGEGT in the germline V gene. The V and J ends lost 4 bases and 10 bases respectively, with 17 bases between them. The use of a sample-barcoded 5' primer and a J-beta primer mix characterized a second PCR of roughly 7 to 12 cycles. Carrying 12 random nucleotides, a template-switch adaptor labeled each individual cDNA molecule. TCRdb re-analysed the 5' RACE reads in MiXCR, keeping a single row per CDR3 protein. The table records hundreds of thousands of distinct CDR3 sequences, around 28% of them present only once.

The source material was blood. This clonotype was sampled from an elderly woman in good health. J is TRBJ2-1 and V is TRBV6-2 or TRBV6-3; D gene unclear. The CDR3 sequence: CASSSGWPVMEQFF. As DNA, the CDR3 is TGTGCCAGCAGTTCGGGCTGGCCTGTGATGGAGCAGTTCTTC.